This T cell receptor beta chain stems from a study of post-analysis software for immune sequencing data (dated by TCRdb to the mid-2010s). Looking at the study overall: Disease courses on record covered relapsing-remitting, secondary progressive and progressive-relapsing multiple sclerosis, though some patients had no subtype annotation. The patient repertoires were compared against 10 to 12 previously published healthy control repertoires obtained from donors aged roughly 6 to 28 years. A subset of samples was prepared in parallel using single-end sample barcoding, then pooled and co-amplified after Illumina adapter ligation.

Remarks on this clonotype: It lacks a known antigen. Base-call qualities are not available, and no considerably larger clone is one nucleotide away.

V is cut by 8 bases and J by 3 bases, and the space between the germline ends is 13 bases. The CDR3 starts with the cysteine, ends with the phenylalanine, and has 13 residues. Here the CDR3 DNA is all that survives: 39 bases in frame from base 1. From a lookup of the germline V gene, CDR1 and CDR2 are MRHNA and SNTAGT. To demonstrate the VDJtools post-analysis software, the study profiled TCR beta repertoires from the peripheral blood of 13 young patients with multiple sclerosis. Multiple sclerosis patients were children and adolescents aged about 6 to 15 years. Findings and caveats that apply to the study as a whole: Direct clustering with F measure showed strong co-clustering of samples prepared in the same batch, prompting a batch-effect correction. The multiple sclerosis patient group was slightly younger than the control group. Roughly 5 TRBV segments, including TRBV5-6, TRBV5-1 and TRBV20-1, were significantly more frequent in patients than controls. Multiple sclerosis patients had significantly lower normalized Chao1 diversity than controls, a result that suggests substantial peripheral T-cell clonal expansion.

Library preparation used PCR. TCRdb records Illumina HiSeq 2500 as the sequencer. To reduce PCR and sequencing biases, unique molecular identifiers were incorporated into the TCR beta cDNA libraries. Per 1 to 10 million input T cells, some 500,000 cDNA molecules were obtained, such that each molecule approximated one T cell. The patient libraries were prepared and sequenced with the same protocol used for the earlier healthy control dataset. Samples belonging to the same batch were prepared together, multiplexed and sequenced on a shared HiSeq lane. The authors' analysis ran thus. MIGEC handled the raw barcoded reads, throwing out single-read molecular identifier groups before consensus assembly and CDR3 extraction. Clonotype tables were post-analysed with VDJtools, normalizing diversity by down-sampling all datasets to the smallest sample size. Repertoire overlap clustering matched CDR3 amino acid but not nucleotide sequences to correct batch-related cross-sample contamination. Starting from the raw public reads, TCRdb applied fastp trimming at Q25, assembled clones with MiXCR and retained in-frame beta chains. Entries that share a CDR3 protein sequence are merged under the most common genes and DNA. The V and J calls and clone size come from TCRdb's table, not from the authors' own analysis. The sample includes roughly 800,000 distinct CDR3 sequences, with about 43% observed a single time. The top ten hold 4.9% of the sample.

The sample taken for sequencing was blood. The chain was built from TRBV6-4 and TRBJ1-1; the D segment could be TRBD1, given 5 matching bases. The source of this sequence is a girl aged 10-17 years with multiple sclerosis. The nucleotide sequence reads TGTGCCAGCGGGGGTCACTCGGACACTGAAGCTTTCTTT. Its amino acids are CASGGHSDTEAFF.